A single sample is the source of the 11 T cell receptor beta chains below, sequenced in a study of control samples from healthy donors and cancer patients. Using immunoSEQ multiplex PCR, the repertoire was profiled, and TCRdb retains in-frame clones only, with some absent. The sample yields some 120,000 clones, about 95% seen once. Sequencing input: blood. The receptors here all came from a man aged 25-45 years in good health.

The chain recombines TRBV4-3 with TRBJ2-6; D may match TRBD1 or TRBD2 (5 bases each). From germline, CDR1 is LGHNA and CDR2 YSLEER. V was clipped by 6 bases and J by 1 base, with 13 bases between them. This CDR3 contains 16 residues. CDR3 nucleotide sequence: TGCGCCAGCAGTGACGGGGCCGTATCTGGGGCCAACGTCCTGACTTTC. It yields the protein CASSDGAVSGANVLTF.

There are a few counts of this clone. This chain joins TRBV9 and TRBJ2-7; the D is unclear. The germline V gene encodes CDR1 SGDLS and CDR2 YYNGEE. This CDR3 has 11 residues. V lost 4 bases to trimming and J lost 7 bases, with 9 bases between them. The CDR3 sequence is CASSKGNEQYF. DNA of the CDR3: TGTGCCAGCAGCAAGGGAAATGAGCAGTACTTC.

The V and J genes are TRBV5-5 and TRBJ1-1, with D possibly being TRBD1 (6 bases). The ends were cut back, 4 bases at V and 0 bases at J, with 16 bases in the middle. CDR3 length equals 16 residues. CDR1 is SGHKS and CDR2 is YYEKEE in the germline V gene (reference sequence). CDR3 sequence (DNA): TGTGCCAGCAGCCGCTTGGGGGGCCTCATGAACACTGAAGCTTTCTTT. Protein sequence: CASSRLGGLMNTEAFF.

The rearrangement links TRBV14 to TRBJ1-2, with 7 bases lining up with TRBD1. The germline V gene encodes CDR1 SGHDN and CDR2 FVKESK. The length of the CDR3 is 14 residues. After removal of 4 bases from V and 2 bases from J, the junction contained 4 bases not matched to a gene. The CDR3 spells CASSRDSQNYGYTF. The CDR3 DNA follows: TGTGCCAGCAGCCGGGACAGCCAAAACTATGGCTACACCTTC.

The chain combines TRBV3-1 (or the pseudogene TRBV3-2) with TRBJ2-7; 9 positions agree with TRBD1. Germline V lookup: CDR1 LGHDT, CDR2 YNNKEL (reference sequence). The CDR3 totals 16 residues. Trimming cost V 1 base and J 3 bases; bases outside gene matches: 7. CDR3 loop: CASSQGGTGSLYEQYF. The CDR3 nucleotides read TGTGCCAGCAGCCAAGGGGGGACAGGGAGTCTCTACGAGCAGTACTTC.

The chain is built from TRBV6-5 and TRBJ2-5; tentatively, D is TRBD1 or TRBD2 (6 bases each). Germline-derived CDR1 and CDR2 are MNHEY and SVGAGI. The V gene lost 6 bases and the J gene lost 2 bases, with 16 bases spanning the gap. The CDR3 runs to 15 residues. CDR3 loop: CASSLGGGRQETQYF. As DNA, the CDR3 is TGTGCCAGCAGCCTCGGTGGGGGGCGGCAAGAGACCCAGTACTTC.

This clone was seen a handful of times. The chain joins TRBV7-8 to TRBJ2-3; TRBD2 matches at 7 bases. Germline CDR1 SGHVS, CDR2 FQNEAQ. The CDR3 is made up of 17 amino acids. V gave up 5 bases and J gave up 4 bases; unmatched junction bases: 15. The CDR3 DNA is TGTGCCAGCAGCGAAGCCAAAACTAGCGATTACGCAGATACGCAGTATTTT. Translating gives CASSEAKTSDYADTQYF.

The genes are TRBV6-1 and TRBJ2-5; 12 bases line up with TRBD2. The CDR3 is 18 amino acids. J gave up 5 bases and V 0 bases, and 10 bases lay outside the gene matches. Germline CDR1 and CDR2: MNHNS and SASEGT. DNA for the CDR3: TGTGCCAGCAGTGAAGCCGGGACTAGCGGGCGACGTAGGGAGACCCAGTACTTC. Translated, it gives CASSEAGTSGRRRETQYF.

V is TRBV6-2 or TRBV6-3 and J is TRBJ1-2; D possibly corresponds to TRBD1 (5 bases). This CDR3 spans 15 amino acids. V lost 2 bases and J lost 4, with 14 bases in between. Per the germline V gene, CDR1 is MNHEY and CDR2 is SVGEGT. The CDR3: CASSYRGRGGYGYTF. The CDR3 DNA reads TGTGCCAGCAGTTACCGCGGAAGGGGCGGCTATGGCTACACCTTC.

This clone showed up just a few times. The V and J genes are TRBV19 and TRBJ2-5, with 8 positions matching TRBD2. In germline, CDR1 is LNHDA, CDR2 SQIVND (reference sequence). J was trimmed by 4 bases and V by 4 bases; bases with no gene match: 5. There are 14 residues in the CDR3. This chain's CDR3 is CASSSQAGVETQYF. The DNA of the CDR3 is TGTGCCAGTAGTAGCCAAGCGGGGGTAGAGACCCAGTACTTC.

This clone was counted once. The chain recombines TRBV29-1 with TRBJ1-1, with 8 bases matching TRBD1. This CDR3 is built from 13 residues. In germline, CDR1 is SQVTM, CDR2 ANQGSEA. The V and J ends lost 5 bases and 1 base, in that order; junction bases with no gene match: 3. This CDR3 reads CSVQGAGNTEAFF. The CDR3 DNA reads TGCAGCGTTCAGGGGGCGGGGAACACTGAAGCTTTCTTT.